This T cell receptor (beta chain) was documented in a study of read filtering for tumor transcriptome and immune sequencing. General study findings and limits: Dropping single-read clonotypes raised IR-seq and RNA-seq shared-clonotype correlation. This fraction held mixed bone marrow immune cells after CD138-negative sorting.

This clonotype was detected only a few times. No antigen is known for it. Per the germline V gene, CDR1 is SGHNT and CDR2 is YYREEE (reference sequence). Trimming removed 3 bases from V and 2 bases from J; junction bases left unmatched: 7. This CDR3 is 15 amino acids long. From about 400 ng of RNA, a library with molecular barcoded alpha/delta and beta/gamma adaptors was made. Via MiXCR, TCRdb re-called the reads, giving one row per CDR3 protein. The top ten clones hold 15% of a sample with 46,000 or so distinct CDR3 sequences, roughly a fifth of them seen once. Bone marrow was sampled from every patient at the time of active disease.

The V call is TRBV5-4, the J call TRBJ2-7; TRBD1 matches at 8 bases. Sequenced sample: a population of CD138-negative cells sorted from bone marrow. This receptor was identified in a donor aged 40 or older with multiple myeloma. CDR3 region: CASSSTPGQAYEQYF. CDR3 nucleotides: TGTGCCAGCAGCTCGACCCCGGGACAGGCCTACGAGCAGTACTTC.